The 4 T cell receptor beta chains below come from one sample, sequenced in a study of spatial heterogeneity in lung cancer. MiXCR, applied by TCRdb to the 5' RACE reads, yields one record per CDR3 protein. The sample shows 100,000 to 120,000 distinct CDR3 sequences, roughly 10% of them seen only once. Documented time point: blood at routine non-recurrence follow-up after resection. Sequencing used PBMCs, obtained at follow-up. These receptors all stem from a female donor with early-stage non-small cell lung cancer.

This clonotype was counted many times. The chain links TRBV5-1 to TRBJ1-6; D call uncertain. This CDR3 contains 16 residues. Deletions cut 2 bases from V and 2 bases from J, with 11 bases between. The V gene's germline CDR1 is SGHRS and CDR2 YFSETQ. The CDR3 sequence: CASSLQGPTYNSPLHF. CDR3 bases: TGCGCCAGCAGCTTACAAGGCCCGACCTATAATTCACCCCTCCACTTT.

This clonotype was detected a few times. The chain carries TRBV7-8 and TRBJ1-3; D call uncertain. CDR3 length equals 16 residues. V lost 3 bases, J lost 0 bases, and 12 bases lay in between. Germline V gene sequence: CDR1 SGHVS, CDR2 FQNEAQ. The CDR3 DNA is TGTGCCAGCAGCTTGGAGGGCCTTAACTCTGGAAACACCATATATTTT. It translates to CASSLEGLNSGNTIYF. The full variable domain, rest sourced from reference TRBV7-8 and TRBJ1-3, is GAGVSQSPRYKVAKRGQDVALRCDPISGHVSLFWYQQALGQGPEFLTYFQNEAQLDKSGLPSDRFFAERPEGSVSTLKIQRTQQEDSAVYLCASSLEGLNSGNTIYFGEGSWLTVV.

The chain links TRBV12-3 or TRBV12-4 to TRBJ2-3, with 9 nucleotides matching TRBD2. The CDR3 has 16 amino acids. V was clipped by 5 bases and J by 2 bases; unmatched bases: 8. This CDR3 reads CASSPTSGVFTDTQYF. The CDR3 DNA is TGTGCCAGCAGTCCGACTAGCGGCGTCTTCACAGATACGCAGTATTTT.

The sample holds a few counts of this clonotype. V gene TRBV6-2 or TRBV6-3 combines with J gene TRBJ2-1; D might be TRBD2 (9 bases). CDR1 and CDR2 from the germline V gene are MNHEY and SVGEGT. The CDR3 length is 15 residues. Trimming left V 6 bases short and J 5 bases short, with 17 bases between. CDR3 nucleotide sequence: TGTGCCAGCAGCAGGGGGCTAGCGGGAAACAATGAGCAGTTCTTC. This encodes CASSRGLAGNNEQFF.